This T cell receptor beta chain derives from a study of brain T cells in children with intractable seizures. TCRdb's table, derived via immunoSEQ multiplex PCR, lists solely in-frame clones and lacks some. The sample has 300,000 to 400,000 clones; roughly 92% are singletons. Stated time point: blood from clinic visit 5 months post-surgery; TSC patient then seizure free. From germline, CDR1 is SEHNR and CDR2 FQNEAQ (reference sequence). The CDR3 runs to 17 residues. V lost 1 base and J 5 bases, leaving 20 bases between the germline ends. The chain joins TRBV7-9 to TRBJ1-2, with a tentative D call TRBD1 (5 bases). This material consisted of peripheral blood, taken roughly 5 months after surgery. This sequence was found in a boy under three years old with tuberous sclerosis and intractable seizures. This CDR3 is CASSLVSVVVQGYGYTF. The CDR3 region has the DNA TGTGCCAGCAGCTTAGTTTCTGTGGTGGTTCAGGGTTATGGCTACACCTTC.